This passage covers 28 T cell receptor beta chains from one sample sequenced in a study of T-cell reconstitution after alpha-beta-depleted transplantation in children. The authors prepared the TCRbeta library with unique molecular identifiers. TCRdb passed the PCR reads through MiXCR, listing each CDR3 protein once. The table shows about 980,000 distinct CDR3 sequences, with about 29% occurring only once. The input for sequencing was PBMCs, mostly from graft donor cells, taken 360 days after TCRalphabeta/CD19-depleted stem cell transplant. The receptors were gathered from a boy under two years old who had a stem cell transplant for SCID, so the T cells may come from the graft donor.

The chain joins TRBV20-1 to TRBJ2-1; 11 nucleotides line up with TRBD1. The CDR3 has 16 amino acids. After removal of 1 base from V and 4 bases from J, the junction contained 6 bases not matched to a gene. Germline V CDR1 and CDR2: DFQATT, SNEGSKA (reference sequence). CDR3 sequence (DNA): TGCAGTGCTAGAGGGACAGGGGGCATTCAGTACAATGAGCAGTTCTTC. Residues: CSARGTGGIQYNEQFF.

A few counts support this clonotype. The CDR3 sequence: CSVALLAGAYNEQFF. The CDR3 nucleotides are TGCAGCGTCGCCTTACTAGCGGGGGCCTACAATGAGCAGTTCTTC. The genes are TRBV29-1 and TRBJ2-1, with 11 positions matching TRBD2. The CDR3 loop spans 15 amino acids. In germline, CDR1 is SQVTM, CDR2 ANQGSEA. With V trimmed by 6 bases and J by 2 bases, 6 bases remained unmatched.

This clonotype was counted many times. The CDR3 coding sequence is TGTGCCAGCAGCCCAAGGACTAGCGGGGGACAAGAGACCCAGTACTTC. It codes for CASSPRTSGGQETQYF. V usage is TRBV7-2 and J usage is TRBJ2-5, with 13 positions matching TRBD2. Per germline, CDR1 SGHTA and CDR2 FQGNSA. The CDR3 sequence is 16 residues long. J gave up 2 bases and V 5 bases, and 5 bases lay outside the gene matches.

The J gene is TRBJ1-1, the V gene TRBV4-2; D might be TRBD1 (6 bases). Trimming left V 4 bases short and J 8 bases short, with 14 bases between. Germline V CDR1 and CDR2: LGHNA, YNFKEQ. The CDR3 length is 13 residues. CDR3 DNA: TGTGCCAGCAGCCCAGAGGGGGATCGGGAAGCTTTCTTT. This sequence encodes CASSPEGDREAFF.

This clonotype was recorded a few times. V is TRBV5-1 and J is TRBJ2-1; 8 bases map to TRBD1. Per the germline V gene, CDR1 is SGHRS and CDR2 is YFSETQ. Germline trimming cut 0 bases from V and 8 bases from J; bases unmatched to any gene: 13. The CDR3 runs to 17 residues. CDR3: CASSLALFGQGHHEQFF. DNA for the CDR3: TGCGCCAGCAGCTTGGCATTGTTCGGACAGGGCCATCATGAGCAGTTCTTC.

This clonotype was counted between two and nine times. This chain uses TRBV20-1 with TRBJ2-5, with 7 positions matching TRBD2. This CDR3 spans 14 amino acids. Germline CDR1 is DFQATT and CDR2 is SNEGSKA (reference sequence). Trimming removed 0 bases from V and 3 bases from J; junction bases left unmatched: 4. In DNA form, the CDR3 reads TGCAGTGCTAGAGAGGGGACTATAAAAGAGACCCAGTACTTC. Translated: CSAREGTIKETQYF.

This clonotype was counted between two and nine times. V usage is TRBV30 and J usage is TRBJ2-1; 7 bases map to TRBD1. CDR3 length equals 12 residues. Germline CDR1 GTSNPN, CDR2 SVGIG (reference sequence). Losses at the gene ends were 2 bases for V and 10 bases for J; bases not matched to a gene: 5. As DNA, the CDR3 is TGTGCCTGGAGTCGACAGGGTAGGGAGCAGTTCTTC. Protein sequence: CAWSRQGREQFF.

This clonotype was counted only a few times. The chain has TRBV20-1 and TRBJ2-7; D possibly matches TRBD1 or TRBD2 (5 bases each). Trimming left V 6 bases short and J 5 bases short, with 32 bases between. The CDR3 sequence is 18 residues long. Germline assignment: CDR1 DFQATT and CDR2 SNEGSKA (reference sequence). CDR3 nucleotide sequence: TGCAGTGCCAGAATCGGATTAGGGGTGTGGGATACCGGGAACGAGCAGTACTTC. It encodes CSARIGLGVWDTGNEQYF.

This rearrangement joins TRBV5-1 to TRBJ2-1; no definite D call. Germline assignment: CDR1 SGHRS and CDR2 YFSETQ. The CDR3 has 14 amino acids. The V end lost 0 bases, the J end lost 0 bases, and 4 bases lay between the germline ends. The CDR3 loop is CASSLGHSYNEQFF. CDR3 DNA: TGCGCCAGCAGCTTGGGGCACTCCTACAATGAGCAGTTCTTC.

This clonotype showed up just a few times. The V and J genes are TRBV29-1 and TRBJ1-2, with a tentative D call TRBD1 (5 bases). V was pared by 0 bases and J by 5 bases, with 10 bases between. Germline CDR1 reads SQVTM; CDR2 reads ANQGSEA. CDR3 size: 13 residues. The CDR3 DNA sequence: TGCAGCGTTGAAGATCTTCAGGGTTATGGCTACACCTTC. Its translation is CSVEDLQGYGYTF.

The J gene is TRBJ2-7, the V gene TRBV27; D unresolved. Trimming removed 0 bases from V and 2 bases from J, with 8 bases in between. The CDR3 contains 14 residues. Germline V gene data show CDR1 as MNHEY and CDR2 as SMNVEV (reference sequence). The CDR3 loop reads CASSLSFGAYEQYF. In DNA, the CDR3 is TGTGCCAGCAGTTTATCATTTGGCGCCTACGAGCAGTACTTC.

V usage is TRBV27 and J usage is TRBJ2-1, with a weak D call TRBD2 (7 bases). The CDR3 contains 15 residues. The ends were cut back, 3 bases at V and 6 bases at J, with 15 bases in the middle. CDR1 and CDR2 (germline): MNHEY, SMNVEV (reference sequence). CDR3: CASSFYAGATNEQFF. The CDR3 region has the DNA TGTGCCAGCAGTTTTTACGCGGGGGCCACCAATGAGCAGTTCTTC.

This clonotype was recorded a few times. CDR3 bases: TGCGCCAGCAGCTTGGGTTCGGGGAACAATGAGCAGTTCTTC. It specifies CASSLGSGNNEQFF. The chain has TRBV5-1 and TRBJ2-1, with D possibly being TRBD2 (5 bases). CDR3 length: 14 residues. V lost 0 bases, J lost 5 bases, and 9 bases lay in between. The germline gives CDR1 SGHRS, CDR2 YFSETQ.

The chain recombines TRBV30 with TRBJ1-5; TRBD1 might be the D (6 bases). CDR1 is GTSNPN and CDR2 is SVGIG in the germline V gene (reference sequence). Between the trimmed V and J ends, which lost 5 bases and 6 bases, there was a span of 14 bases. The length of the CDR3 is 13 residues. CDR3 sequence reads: CAWDTGLGQPQHF. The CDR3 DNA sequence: TGTGCCTGGGATACAGGGCTGGGTCAGCCCCAGCATTTT.

The DNA for the CDR3 is TGTGCCAGCAGCTTGTTGGGAAAGTCAGTCATGAACACTGAAGCTTTCTTT. Its protein product is CASSLLGKSVMNTEAFF. This sequence joins TRBV5-5 and TRBJ1-1; D is ambiguous. Trimming took off 1 base at V and 0 bases at J, with 16 bases between the two ends. This CDR3 is built from 17 residues. Germline lookup yields CDR1 SGHKS and CDR2 YYEKEE (reference sequence).

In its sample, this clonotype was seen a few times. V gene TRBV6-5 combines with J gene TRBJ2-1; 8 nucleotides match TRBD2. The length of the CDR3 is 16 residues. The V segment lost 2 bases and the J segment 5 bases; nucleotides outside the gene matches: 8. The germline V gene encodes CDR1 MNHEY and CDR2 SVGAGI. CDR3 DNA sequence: TGTGCCAGCAGTTACCCGCCGGGGCGGGGGGACAATGAGCAGTTCTTC. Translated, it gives CASSYPPGRGDNEQFF.

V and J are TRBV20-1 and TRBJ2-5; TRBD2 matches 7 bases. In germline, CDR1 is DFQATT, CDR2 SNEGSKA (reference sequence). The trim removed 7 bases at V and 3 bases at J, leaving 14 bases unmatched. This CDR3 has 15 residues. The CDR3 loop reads CSVIPALLAEETQYF. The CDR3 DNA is TGCAGTGTTATACCCGCCTTGCTAGCGGAAGAGACCCAGTACTTC.

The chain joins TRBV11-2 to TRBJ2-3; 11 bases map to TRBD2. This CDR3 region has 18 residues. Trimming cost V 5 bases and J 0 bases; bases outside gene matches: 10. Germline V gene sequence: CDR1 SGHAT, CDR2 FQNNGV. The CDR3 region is CASSPLALAGGSTDTQYF. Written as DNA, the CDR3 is TGTGCCAGCAGCCCTCTAGCCCTAGCGGGGGGTAGCACAGATACGCAGTATTTT.

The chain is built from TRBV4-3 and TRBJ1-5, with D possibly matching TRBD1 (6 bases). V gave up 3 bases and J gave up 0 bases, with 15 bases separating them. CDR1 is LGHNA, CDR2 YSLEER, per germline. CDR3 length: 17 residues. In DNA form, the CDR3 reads TGCGCCAGCAGCCAGCACAGGGACGTAAATAGCAATCAGCCCCAGCATTTT. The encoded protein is CASSQHRDVNSNQPQHF.

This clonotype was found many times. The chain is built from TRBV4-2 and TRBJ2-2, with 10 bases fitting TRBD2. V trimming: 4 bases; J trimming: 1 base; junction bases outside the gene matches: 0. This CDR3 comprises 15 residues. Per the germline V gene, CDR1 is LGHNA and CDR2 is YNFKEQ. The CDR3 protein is CASSPSGGNTGELFF. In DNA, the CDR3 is TGTGCCAGCAGCCCTAGCGGGGGGAACACCGGGGAGCTGTTTTTT.

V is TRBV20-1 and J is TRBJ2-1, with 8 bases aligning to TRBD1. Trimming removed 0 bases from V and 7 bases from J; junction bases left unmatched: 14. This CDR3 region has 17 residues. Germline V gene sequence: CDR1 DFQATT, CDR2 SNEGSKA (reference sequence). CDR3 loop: CSARDGEQGGIWNEQFF. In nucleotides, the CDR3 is TGCAGTGCTAGAGATGGGGAACAGGGGGGTATCTGGAATGAGCAGTTCTTC.

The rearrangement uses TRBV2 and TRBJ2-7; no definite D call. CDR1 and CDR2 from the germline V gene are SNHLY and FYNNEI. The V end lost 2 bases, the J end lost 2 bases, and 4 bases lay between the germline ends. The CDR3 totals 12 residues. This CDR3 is CASSEKAYEQYF. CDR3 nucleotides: TGTGCCAGCAGTGAAAAGGCCTACGAGCAGTACTTC.

The CDR3 DNA follows: TGCAGTGCCGCACCAGTTACAGGGACAGATACGCAGTATTTT. Its translation: CSAAPVTGTDTQYF. The genes are TRBV20-1 and TRBJ2-3, with D tentatively TRBD1 (6 bases). With 6 bases removed from V and 3 bases from J, the gap between germline ends came to 16 bases. The CDR3 length is 14 residues. Germline V gene sequence: CDR1 DFQATT, CDR2 SNEGSKA (reference sequence).

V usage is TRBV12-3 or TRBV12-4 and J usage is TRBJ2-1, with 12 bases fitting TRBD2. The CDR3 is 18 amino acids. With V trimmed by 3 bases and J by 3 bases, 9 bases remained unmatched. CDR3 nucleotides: TGTGCCAGCAGTTTTCCCAGGACTAGCGGGGAAATCTACAATGAGCAGTTCTTC. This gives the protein CASSFPRTSGEIYNEQFF.

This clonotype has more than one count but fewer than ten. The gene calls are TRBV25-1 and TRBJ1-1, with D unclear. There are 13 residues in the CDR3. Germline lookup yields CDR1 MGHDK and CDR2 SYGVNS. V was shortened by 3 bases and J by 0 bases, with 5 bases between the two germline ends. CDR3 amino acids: CASSEALNTEAFF. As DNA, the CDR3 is TGTGCCAGCAGTGAGGCATTGAACACTGAAGCTTTCTTT.

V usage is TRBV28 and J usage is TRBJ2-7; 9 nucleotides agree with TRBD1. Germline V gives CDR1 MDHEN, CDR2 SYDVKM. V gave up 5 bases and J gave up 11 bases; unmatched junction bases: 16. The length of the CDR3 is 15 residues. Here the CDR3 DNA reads TGTGCCAGCAGTATATCCGGGACAGGGATTAGTGGAGAGTACTTC. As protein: CASSISGTGISGEYF.

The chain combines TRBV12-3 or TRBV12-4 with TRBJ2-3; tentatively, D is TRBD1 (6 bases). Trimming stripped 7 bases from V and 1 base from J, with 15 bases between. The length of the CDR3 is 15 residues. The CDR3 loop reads CASTSTGWGTDTQYF. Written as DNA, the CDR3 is TGTGCCAGCACCTCTACAGGGTGGGGCACAGATACGCAGTATTTT.

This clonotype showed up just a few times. CDR3 DNA sequence: TGTGCCAGCAGCAAAGCGCGGGGGGCGGTTATCTACTACGAGCAGTACTTC. Protein product: CASSKARGAVIYYEQYF. The chain has TRBV21-1 and TRBJ2-7; TRBD1 is taken as the D call from the table, unchecked against the DNA. TRBV21-1 corresponds to a pseudogene. The CDR3 totals 17 residues.